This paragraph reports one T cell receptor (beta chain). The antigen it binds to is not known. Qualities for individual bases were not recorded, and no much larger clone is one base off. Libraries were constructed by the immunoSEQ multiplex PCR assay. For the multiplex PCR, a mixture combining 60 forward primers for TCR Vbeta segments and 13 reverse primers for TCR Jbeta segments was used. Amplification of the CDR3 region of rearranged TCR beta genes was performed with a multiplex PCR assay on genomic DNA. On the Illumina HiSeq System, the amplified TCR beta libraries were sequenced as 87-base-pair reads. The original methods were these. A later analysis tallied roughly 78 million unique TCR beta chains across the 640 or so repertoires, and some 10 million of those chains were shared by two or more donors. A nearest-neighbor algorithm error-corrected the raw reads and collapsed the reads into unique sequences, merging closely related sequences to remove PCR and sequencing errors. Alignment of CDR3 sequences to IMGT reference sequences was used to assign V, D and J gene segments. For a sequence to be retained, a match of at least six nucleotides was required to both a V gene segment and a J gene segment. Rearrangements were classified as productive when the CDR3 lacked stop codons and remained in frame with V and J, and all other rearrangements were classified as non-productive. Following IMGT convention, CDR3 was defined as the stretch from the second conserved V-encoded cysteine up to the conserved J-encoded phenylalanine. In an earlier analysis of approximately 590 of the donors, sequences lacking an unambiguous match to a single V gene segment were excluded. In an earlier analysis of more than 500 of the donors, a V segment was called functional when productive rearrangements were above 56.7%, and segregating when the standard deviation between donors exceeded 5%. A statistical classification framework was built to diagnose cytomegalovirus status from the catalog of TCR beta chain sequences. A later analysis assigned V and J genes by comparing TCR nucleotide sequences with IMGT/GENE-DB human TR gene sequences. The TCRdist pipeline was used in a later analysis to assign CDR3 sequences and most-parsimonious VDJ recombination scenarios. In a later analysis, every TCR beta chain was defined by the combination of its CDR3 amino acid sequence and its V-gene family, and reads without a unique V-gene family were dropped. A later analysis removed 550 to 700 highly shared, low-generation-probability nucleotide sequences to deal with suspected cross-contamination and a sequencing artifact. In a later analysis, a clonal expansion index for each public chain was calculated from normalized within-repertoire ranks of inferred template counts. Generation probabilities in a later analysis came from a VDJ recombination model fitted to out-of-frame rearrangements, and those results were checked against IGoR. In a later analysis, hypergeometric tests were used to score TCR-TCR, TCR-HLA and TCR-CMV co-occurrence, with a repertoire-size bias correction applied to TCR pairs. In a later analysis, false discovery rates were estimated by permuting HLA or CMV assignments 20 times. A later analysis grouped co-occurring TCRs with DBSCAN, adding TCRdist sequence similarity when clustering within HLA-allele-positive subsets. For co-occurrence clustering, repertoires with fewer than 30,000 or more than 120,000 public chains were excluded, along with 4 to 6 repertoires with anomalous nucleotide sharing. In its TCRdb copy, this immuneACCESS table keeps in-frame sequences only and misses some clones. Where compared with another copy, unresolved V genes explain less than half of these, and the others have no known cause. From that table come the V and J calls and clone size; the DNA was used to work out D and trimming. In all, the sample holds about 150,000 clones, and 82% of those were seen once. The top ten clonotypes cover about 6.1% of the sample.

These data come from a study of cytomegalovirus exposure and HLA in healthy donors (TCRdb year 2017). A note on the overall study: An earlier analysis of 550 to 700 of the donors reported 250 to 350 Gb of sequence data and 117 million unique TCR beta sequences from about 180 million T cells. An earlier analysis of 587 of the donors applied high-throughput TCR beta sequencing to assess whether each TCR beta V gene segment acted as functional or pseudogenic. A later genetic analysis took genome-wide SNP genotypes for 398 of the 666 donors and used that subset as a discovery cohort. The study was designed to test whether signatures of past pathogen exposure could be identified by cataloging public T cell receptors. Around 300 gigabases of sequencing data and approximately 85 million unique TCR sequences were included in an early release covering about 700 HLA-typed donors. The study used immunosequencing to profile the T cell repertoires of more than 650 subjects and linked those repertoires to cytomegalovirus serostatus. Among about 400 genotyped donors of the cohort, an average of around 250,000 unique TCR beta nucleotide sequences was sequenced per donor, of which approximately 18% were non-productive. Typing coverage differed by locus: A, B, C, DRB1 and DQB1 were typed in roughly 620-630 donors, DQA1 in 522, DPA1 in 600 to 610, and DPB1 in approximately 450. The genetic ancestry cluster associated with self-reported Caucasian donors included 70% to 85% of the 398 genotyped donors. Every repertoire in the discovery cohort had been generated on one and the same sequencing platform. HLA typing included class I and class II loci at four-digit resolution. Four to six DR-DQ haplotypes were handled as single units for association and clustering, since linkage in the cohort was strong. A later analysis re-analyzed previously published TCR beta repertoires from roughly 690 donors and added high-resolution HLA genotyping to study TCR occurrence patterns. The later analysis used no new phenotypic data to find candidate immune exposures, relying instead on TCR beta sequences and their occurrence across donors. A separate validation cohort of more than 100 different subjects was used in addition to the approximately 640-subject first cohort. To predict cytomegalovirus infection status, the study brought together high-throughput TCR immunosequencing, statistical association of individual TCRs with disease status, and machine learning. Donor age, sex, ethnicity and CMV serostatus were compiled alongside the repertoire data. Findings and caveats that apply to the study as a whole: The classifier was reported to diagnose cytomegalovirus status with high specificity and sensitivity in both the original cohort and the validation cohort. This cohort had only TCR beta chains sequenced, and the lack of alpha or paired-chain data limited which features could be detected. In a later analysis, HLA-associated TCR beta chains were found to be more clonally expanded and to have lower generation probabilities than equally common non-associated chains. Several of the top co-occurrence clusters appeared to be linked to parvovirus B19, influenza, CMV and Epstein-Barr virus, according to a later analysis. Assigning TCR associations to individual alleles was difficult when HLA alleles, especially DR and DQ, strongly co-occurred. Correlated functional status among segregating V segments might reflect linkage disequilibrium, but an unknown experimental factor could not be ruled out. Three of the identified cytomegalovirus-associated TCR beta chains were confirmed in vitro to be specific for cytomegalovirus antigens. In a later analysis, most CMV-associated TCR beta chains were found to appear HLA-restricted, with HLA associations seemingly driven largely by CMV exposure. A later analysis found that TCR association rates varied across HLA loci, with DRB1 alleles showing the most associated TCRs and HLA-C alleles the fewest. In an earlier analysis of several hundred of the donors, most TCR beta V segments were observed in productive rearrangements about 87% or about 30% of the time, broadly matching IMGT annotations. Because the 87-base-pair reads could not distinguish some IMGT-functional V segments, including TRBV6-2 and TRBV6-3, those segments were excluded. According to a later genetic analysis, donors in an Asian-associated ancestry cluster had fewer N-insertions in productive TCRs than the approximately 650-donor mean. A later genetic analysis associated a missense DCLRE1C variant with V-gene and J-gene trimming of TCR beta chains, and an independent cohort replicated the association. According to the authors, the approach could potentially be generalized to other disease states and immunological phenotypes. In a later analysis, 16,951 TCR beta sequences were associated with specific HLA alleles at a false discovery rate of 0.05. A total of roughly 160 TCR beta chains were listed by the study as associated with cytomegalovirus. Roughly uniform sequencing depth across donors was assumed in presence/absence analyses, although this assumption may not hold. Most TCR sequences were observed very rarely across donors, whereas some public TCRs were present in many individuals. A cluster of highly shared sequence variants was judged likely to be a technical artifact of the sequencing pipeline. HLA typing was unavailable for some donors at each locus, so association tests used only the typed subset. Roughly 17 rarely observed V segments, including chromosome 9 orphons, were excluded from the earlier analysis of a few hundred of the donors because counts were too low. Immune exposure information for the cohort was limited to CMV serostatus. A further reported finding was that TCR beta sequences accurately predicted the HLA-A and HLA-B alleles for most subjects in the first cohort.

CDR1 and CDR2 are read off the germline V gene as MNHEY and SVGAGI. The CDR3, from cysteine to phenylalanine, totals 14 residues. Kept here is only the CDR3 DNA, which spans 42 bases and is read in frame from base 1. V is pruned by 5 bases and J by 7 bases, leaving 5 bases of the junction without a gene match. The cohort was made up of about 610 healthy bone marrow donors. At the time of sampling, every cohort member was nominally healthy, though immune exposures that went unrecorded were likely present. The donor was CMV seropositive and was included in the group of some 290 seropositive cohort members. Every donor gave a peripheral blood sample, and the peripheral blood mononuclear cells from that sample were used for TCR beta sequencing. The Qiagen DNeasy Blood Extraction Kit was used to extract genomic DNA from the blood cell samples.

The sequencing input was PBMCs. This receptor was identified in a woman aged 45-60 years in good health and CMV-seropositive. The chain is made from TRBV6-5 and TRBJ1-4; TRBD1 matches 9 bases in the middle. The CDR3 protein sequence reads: CASSGTGFGEKLFF. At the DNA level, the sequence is TGTGCCAGCAGTGGGACAGGGTTTGGTGAAAAACTGTTTTTT.